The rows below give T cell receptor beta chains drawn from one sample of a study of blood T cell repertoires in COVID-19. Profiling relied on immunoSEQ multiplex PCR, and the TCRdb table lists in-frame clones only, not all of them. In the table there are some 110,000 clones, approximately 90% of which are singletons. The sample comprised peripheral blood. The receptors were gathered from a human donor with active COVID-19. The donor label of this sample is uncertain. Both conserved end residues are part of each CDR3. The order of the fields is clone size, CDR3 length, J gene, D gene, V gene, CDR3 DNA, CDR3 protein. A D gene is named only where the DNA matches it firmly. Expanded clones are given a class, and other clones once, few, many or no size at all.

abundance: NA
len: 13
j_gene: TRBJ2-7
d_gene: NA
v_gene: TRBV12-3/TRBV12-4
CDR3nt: TGTGCCAGCAGTTTACACAGCTACTACGAGCAGTACTTC
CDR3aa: CASSLHSYYEQYF

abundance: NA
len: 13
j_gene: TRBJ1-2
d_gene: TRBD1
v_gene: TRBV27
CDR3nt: TGTGCCAGCAGGCCAGGGGGTGCGGGTGGCTACACCTTC
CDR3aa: CASRPGGAGGYTF

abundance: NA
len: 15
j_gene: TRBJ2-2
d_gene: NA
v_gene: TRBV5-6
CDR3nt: TGTGCCAGCAGCACAGGGGGGGGAAACACCGGGGAGCTGTTTTTT
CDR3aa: CASSTGGGNTGELFF

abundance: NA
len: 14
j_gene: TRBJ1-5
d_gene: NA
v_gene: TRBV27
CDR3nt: TGTGCCAGCAGTTTGTCCAGGGGCAATCAGCCCCAGCATTTT
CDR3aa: CASSLSRGNQPQHF

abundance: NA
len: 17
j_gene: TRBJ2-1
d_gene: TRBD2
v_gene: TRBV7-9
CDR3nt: TGTGCCAGCAGCTTGGGGATAGCGGGGGGGAAATACAATGAGCAGTTCTTC
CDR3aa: CASSLGIAGGKYNEQFF

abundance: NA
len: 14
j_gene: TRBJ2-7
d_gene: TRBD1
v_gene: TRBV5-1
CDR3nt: TGCGCCAGCAGCTTCAGGGACAGGGGAGGCGAGCAGTACTTC
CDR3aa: CASSFRDRGGEQYF

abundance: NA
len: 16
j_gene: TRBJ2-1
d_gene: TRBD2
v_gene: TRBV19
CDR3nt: TGTGCCAGTAGTGTCCTGACTAGCGGGGCCTACAATGAGCAGTTCTTC
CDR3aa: CASSVLTSGAYNEQFF

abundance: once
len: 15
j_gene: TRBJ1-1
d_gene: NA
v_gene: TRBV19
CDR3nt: TGTGCCAGTAGTCGACAACCCACAGGGAGCACTGAAGCTTTCTTT
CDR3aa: CASSRQPTGSTEAFF

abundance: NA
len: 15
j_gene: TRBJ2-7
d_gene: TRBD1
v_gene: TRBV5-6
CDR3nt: TGTGCCAGCAGGGGTCACAGGGGTTTGTTCTACGAGCAGTACTTC
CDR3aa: CASRGHRGLFYEQYF

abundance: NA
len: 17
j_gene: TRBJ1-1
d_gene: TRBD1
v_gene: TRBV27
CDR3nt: TGTGCCAGCAGTTTTCGCGCGGGAAAGGGGGCATGGACTGAAGCTTTCTTT
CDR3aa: CASSFRAGKGAWTEAFF

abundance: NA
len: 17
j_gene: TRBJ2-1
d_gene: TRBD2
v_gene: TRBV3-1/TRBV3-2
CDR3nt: TGTGCCAGCAGCCGGATTACGGGCGCGGGGGGTTACAATGAGCAGTTCTTC
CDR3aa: CASSRITGAGGYNEQFF

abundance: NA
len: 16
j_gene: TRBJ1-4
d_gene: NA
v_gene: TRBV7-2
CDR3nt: TGTGCCAGCAGCCGGGAAGGGGGGGCAACTAATGAAAAACTGTTTTTT
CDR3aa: CASSREGGATNEKLFF

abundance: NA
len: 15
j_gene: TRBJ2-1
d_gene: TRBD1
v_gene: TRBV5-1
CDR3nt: TGCGCCAGCAGCTTGATGTCAGGGGGTATCAATGAGCAGTTCTTC
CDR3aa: CASSLMSGGINEQFF

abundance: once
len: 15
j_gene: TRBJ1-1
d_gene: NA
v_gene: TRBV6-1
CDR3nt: TGTGCCAGCAGTGAAGATGGCAAAATGAACACTGAAGCTTTCTTT
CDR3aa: CASSEDGKMNTEAFF

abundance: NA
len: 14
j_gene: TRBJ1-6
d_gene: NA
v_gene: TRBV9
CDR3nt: TGTGCCAGCAGCCCGGCCGGGGGGCATTCACCCCTCCACTTT
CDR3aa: CASSPAGGHSPLHF

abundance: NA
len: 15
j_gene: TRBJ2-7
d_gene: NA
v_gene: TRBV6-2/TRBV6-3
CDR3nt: TGTGCCAGCAGTTACTCGCAGGGCACTTCCTACGAGCAGTACTTC
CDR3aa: CASSYSQGTSYEQYF

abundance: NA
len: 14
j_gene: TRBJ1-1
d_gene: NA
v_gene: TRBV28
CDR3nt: TGTGCCAGCAGTTTAGACAGGTTGAACACTGAAGCTTTCTTT
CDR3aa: CASSLDRLNTEAFF

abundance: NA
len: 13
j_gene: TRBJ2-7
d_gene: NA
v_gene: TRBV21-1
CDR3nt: TGTGCCAGCAGCCCGGGACAGGGGAGGCGGCAGTACTTC
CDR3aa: CASSPGQGRRQYF

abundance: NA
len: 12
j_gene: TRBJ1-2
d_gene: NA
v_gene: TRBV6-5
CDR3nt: TGTGCCAGCAGCCCCGGGTCCTATGGCTACACCTTC
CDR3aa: CASSPGSYGYTF

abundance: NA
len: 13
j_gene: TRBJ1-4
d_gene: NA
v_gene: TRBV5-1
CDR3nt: TGCGCCAGCAGAGACAGACCTAATGAAAAACTGTTTTTT
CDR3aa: CASRDRPNEKLFF

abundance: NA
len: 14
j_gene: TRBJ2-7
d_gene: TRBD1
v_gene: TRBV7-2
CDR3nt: TGTGCCAGCAGCCCCCGGACAGGGTACGGCGAGCAGTACTTC
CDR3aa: CASSPRTGYGEQYF

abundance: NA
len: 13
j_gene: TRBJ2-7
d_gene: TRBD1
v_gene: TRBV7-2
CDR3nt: TGTGCCAGCAGCTTAACAGGGGGCTACGAGCAGTACTTC
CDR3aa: CASSLTGGYEQYF

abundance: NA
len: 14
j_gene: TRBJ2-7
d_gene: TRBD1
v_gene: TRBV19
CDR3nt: TGTGCCAGTAGCCCGGGACAGGGCATCCACGAGCAGTACTTC
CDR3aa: CASSPGQGIHEQYF

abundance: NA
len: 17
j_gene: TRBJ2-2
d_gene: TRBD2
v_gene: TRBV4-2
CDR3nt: TGTGCCAGCAGCCACGTGACTAGCGGCCGAGGCACCGGGGAGCTGTTTTTT
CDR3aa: CASSHVTSGRGTGELFF

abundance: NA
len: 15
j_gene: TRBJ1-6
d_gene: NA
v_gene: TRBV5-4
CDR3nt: TGTGCCAGCAGCTTGCGTGACAGGTTCAATTCACCCCTCCACTTT
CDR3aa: CASSLRDRFNSPLHF

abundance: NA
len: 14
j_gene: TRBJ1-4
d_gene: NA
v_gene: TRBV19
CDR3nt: TGTGCCAGTAGTATATATACAGCTAATGAAAAACTGTTTTTT
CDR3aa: CASSIYTANEKLFF

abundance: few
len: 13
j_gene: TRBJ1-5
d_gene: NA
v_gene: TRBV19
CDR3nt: TGTGCCAGTAGTACGCAGGCCAATCAGCCCCAGCATTTT
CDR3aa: CASSTQANQPQHF

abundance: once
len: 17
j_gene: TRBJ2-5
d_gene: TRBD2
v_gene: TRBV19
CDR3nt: TGTGCCAGTAGTATTAAGAGCGCTAGCGGTGAGAAAGAGACCCAGTACTTC
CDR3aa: CASSIKSASGEKETQYF

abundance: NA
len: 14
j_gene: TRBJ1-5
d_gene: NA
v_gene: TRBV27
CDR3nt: TGTGCCAGCAGTTTATACGGGGGCAATCAGCCCCAGCATTTT
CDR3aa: CASSLYGGNQPQHF

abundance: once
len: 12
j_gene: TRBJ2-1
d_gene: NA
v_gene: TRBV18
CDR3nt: TGTGCCAGTCTAAGGTCCGCGGGGGAGCAGTTCTTC
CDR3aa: CASLRSAGEQFF